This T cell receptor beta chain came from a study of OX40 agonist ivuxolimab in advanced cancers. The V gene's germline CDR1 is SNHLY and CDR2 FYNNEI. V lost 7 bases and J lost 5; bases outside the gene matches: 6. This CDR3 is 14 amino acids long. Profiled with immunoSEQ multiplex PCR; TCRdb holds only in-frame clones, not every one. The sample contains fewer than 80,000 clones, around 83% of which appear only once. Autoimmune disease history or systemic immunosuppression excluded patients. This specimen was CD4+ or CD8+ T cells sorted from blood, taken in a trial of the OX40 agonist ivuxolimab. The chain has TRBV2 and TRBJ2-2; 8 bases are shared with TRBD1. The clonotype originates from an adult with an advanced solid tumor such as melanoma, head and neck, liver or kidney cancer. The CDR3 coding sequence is TGTGCCAGCAAACCGGGACAGGCTACCGGGGAGCTGTTTTTT. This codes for CASKPGQATGELFF. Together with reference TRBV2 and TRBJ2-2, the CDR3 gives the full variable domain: EPEVTQTPSHQVTQMGQEVILRCVPISNHLYFYWYRQILGQKVEFLVSFYNNEISEKSEIFDDQFSVERPDGSNFTLKIRSTKLEDSAMYFCASKPGQATGELFFGEGSRLTVL.